This T cell receptor (beta chain) derives from a study of cytomegalovirus exposure and HLA in healthy donors. Turning to the study itself: In terms of ancestry, the Caucasian-associated cluster contained about 80% of the roughly 400 genotyped donors.

13 Jbeta primers and 60 Vbeta primers were used for the PCR. Repertoires were generated with immunoSEQ multiplex PCR, while TCRdb's copy carries only in-frame clones and drops some. This sample carries 150,000 or so clones, approximately 82% of them seen once, and the ten largest clones take roughly 1.5%. Points on this clone: Its antigen is currently unknown.

Study results and caveats: Reportedly, HLA-A and HLA-B alleles of most subjects were accurately predicted from TCR beta.

With 4 bases clipped from V and 3 bases from J, the junction kept 6 bases outside the gene matches. The CDR3 has 14 residues. The V gene's germline CDR1 is SGHRS and CDR2 YFSETQ. The chain joins TRBV5-1 to TRBJ2-5, with 7 bases matching TRBD2. Sequenced material: PBMCs. This sequence was found in a male donor in good health and CMV-seronegative. The CDR3 here is CASSQRTREETQYF. The CDR3 DNA follows: TGCGCCAGCAGCCAGCGGACTAGAGAAGAGACCCAGTACTTC.